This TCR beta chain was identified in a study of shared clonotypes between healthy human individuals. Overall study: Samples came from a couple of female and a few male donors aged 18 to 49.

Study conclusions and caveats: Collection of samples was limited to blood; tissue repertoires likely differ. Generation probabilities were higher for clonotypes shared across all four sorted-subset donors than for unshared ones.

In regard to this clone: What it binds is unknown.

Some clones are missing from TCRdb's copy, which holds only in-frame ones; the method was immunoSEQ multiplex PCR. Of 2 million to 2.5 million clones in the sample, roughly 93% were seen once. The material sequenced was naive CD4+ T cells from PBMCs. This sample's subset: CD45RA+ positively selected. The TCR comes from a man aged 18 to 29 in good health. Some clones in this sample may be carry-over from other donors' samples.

CDR3 nucleotide sequence: TGCGCCAGCAGCTTTTCCACTCAGGGGAACACTGAAGCTTTCTTT. It encodes CASSFSTQGNTEAFF. V and J are TRBV5-1 and TRBJ1-1; tentatively, D is TRBD1 (5 bases). The germline CDR1 and CDR2 sequences are SGHRS and YFSETQ. V was cut by 2 bases and J by 1 base, with 12 bases left in between. The CDR3 consists of 15 residues.